This T cell receptor (beta chain) was identified during a study of T cells in women clearing cervical HPV infection. Turning to the study itself: Donors had HPV16-related CIN3 or worse; 2 had invasive cancer. No precancer developed; the control's incident HPV16 infection cleared within 12 months.

MY09/MY11 PCR detected cervical HPV DNA; dot-blot assigned genotypes. Study results and caveats: Cases and controls were distinguished at AUC 0.83 by richness and V genes.

The data were produced by immunoSEQ multiplex PCR, yet TCRdb's version contains in-frame clones alone and is incomplete. Recorded for this sample: tens of thousands of clones. Germline lookup yields CDR1 SGHAT and CDR2 FQNNGV. The CDR3 consists of 13 residues. On this clone itself: What it binds is unknown. The CDR3 end is not reached by the read, which stops 3 residues before it; the germline J gene fills it in.

The TCR was taken from a woman aged 18 to 75 with a cervical HPV16 infection that either progressed to CIN3+ or cleared (not recorded which). The genes are TRBV11-2 and TRBJ1-1; 8 bases fit TRBD1. The sequenced sample was blood buffy coat. The sequenced part of the CDR3 DNA is TGTGCCAGCAGCGTTGGGACAGGCGCGGAG. Protein sequence: CASSVGTGAE. The CDR3 as a whole reads CASSVGTGAEAFF.